Listed here is a single T cell receptor beta chain. Sequenced by immunoSEQ multiplex PCR; TCRdb stores in-frame clones only, minus some. The sample holds roughly 280,000 clones, 85% to 90% seen once. The CDR3 consists of 15 residues. From germline, CDR1 is SGHNT and CDR2 YYREEE (reference sequence). Deletions cut 4 bases from V and 0 bases from J, with 13 bases between. This sample stems from a study of blood T cell repertoires in COVID-19. Sequencing input: PBMCs or T cells enriched from blood (not recorded which). This chain links TRBV5-4 with TRBJ1-1; weak D call: TRBD1 (5 bases). This clonotype was obtained from a young woman who had recovered from COVID-19. In DNA, the CDR3 is TGTGCCAGCAGCCCATCGACAGCCATGAACACTGAAGCTTTCTTT. This sequence encodes CASSPSTAMNTEAFF.